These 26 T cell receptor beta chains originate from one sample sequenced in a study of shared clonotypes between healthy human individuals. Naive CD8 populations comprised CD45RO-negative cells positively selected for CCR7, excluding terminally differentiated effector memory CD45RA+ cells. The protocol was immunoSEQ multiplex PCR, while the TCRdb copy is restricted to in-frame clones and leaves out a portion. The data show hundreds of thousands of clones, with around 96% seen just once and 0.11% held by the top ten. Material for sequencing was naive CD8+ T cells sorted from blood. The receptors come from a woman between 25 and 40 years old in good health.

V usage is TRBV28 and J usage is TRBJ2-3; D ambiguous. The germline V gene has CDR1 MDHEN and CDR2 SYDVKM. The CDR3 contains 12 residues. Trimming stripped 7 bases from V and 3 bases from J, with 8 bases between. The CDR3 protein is CASTLGTDTQYF. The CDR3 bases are TGTGCCAGCACCCTCGGGACAGATACGCAGTATTTT.

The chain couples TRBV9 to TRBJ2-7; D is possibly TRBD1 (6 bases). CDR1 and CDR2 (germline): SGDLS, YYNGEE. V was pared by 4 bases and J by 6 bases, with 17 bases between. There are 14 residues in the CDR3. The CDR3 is CASSLGQSSIEQYF. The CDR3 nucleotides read TGTGCCAGCAGCCTTGGACAGAGCTCCATCGAGCAGTACTTC.

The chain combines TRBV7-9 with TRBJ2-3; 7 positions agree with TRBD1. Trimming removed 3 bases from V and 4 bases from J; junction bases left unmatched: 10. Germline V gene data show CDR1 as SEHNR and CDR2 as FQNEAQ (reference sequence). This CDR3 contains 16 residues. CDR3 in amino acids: CASSLLTGAAADTQYF. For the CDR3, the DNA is TGTGCCAGCAGCTTGCTTACAGGGGCGGCAGCAGATACGCAGTATTTT.

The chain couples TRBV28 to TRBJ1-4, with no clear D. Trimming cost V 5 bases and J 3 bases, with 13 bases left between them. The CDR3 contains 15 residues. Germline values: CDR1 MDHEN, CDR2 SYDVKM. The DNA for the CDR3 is TGTGCCAGCAGTGCCCTCGGGGAAGCTAATGAAAAACTGTTTTTT. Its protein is CASSALGEANEKLFF.

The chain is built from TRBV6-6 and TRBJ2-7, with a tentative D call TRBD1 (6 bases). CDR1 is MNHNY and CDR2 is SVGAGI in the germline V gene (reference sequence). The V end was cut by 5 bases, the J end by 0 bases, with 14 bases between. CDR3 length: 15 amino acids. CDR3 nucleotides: TGTGCCAGCAGTGATGACAGGAACTACTCCTACGAGCAGTACTTC. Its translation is CASSDDRNYSYEQYF.

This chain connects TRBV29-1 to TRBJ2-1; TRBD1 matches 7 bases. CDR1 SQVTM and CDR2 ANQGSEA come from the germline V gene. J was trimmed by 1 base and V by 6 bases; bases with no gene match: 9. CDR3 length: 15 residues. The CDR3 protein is CSVVGTVGSYNEQFF. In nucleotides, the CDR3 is TGCAGCGTCGTAGGGACAGTTGGGTCCTACAATGAGCAGTTCTTC.

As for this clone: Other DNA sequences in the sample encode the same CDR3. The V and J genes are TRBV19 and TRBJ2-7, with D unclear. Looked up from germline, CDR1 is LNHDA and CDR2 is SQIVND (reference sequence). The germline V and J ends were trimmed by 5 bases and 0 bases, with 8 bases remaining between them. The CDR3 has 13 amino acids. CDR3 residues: CASSPDSSYEQYF. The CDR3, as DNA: TGTGCCAGTAGTCCAGATTCCTCCTACGAGCAGTACTTC. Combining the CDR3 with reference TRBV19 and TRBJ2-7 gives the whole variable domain DGGITQSPKYLFRKEGQNVTLSCEQNLNHDAMYWYRQDPGQGLRLIYYSQIVNDFQKGDIAEGYSVSREKKESFPLTVTSAQKNPTAFYLCASSPDSSYEQYFGPGTRLTVT.

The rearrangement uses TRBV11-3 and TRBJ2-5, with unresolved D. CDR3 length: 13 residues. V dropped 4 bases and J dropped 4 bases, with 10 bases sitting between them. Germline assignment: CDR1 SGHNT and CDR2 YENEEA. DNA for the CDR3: TGTGCCAGCAGCTCCTCCCCGGGAGAGACCCAGTACTTC. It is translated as CASSSSPGETQYF.

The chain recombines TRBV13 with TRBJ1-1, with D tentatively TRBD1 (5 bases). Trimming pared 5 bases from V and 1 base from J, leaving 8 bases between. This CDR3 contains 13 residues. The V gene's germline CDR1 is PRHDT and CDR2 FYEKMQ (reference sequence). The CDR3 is CASSPTENTEAFF. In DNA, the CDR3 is TGTGCCAGCAGCCCGACAGAGAACACTGAAGCTTTCTTT.

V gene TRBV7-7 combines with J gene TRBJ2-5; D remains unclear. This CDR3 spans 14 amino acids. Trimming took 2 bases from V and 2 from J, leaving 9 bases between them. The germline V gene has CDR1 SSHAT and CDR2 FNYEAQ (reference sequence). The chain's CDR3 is CASSLLGEQETQYF. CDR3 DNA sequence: TGTGCCAGCAGCTTACTTGGGGAACAAGAGACCCAGTACTTC.

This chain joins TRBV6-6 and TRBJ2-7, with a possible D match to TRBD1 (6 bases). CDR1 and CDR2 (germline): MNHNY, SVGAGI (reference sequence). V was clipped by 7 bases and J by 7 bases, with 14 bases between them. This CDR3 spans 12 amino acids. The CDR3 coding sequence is TGTGCCAGCAAAGTGGGACACGGGGAGCAGTACTTC. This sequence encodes CASKVGHGEQYF.

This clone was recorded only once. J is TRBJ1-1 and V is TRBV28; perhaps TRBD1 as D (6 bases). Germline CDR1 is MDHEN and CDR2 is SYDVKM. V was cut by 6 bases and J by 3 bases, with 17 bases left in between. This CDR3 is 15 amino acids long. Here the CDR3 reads CASSTPQGWDTEAFF. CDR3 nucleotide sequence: TGTGCCAGCAGCACCCCACAGGGTTGGGACACTGAAGCTTTCTTT.

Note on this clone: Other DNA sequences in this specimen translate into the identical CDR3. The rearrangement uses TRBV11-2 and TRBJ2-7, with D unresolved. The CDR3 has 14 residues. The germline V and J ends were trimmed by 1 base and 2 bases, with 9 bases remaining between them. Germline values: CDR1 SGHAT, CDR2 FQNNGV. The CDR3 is CASSLAPETYEQYF. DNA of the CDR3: TGTGCCAGCAGCTTAGCGCCCGAAACCTACGAGCAGTACTTC.

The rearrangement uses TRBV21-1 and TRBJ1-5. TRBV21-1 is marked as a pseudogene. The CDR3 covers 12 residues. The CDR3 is CASSSWIQPQHF. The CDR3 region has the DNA TGTGCCAGCAGCAGCTGGATTCAGCCCCAGCATTTT.

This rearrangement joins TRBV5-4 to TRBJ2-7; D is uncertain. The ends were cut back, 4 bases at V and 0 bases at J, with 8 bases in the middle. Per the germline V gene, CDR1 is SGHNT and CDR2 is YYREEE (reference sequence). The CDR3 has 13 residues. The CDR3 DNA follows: TGTGCCAGCAGCCCCGGGCCCTCCTACGAGCAGTACTTC. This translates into CASSPGPSYEQYF.

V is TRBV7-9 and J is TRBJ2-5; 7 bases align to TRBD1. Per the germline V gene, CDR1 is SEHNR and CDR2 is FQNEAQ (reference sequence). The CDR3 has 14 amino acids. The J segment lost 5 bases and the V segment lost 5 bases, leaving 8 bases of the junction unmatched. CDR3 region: CASSRRRGSETQYF. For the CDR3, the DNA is TGTGCCAGCAGCCGGCGCAGGGGGAGTGAGACCCAGTACTTC.

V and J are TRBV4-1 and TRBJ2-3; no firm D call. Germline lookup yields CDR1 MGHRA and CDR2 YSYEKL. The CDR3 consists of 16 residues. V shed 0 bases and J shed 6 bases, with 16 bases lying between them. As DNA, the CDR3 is TGCGCCAGCAGCCAAGATTCCCTAGTCAGGCTGGATACGCAGTATTTT. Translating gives CASSQDSLVRLDTQYF.

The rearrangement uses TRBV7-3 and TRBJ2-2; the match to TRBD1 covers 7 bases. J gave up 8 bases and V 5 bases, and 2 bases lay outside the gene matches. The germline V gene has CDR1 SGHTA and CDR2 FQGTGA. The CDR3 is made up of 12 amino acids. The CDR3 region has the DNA TGTGCCAGCAGCCAGGGGGAAGGGGAGCTGTTTTTT. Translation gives CASSQGEGELFF.

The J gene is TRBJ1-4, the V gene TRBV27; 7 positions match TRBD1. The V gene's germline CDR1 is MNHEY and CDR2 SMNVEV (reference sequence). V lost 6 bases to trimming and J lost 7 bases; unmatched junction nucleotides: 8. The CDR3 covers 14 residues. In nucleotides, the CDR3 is TGTGCCAGCAGATTCGACAGGGTGGGTGAAAAACTGTTTTTT. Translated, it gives CASRFDRVGEKLFF.

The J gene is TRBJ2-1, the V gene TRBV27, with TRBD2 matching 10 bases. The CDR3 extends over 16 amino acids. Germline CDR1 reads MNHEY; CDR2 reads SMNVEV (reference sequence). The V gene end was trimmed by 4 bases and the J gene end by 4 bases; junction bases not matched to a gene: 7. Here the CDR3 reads CASSYQLAGLYNEQFF. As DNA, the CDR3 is TGTGCCAGCAGTTACCAACTAGCGGGGCTATACAATGAGCAGTTCTTC.

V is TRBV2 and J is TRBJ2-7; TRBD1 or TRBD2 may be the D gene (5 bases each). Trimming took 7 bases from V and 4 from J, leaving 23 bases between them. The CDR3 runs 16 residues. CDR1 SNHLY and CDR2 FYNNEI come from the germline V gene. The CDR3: CASIEGDQEFEYEQYF. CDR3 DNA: TGTGCCAGCATAGAAGGGGACCAAGAATTCGAGTACGAGCAGTACTTC.

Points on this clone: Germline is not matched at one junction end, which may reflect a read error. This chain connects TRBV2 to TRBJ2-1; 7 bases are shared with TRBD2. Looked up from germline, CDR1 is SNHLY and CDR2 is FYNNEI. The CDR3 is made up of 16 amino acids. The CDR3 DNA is TGTGCCAGCAGTGAACCCCGACTAGCTGGTTACAGTGAGCAGTTCTTC. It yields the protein CASSEPRLAGYSEQFF.

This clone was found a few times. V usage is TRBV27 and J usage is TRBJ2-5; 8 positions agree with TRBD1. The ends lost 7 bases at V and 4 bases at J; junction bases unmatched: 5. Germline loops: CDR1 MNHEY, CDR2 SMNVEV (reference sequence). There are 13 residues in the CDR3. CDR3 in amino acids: CASKRGTGETQYF. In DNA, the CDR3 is TGTGCCAGCAAACGGGGGACAGGAGAGACCCAGTACTTC.

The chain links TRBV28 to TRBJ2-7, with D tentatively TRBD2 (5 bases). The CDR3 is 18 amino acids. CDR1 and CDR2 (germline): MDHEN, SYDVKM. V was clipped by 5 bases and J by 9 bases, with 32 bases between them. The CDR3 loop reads CASSPARTVAINRSGQYF. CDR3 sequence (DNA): TGTGCCAGCAGTCCGGCCCGGACGGTCGCTATCAATCGGAGCGGGCAGTACTTC.

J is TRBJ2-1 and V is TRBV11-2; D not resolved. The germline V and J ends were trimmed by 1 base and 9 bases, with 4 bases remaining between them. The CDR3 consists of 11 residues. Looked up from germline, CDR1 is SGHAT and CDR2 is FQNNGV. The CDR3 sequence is CASSLGFEQFF. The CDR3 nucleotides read TGTGCCAGCAGCTTAGGATTTGAGCAGTTCTTC.

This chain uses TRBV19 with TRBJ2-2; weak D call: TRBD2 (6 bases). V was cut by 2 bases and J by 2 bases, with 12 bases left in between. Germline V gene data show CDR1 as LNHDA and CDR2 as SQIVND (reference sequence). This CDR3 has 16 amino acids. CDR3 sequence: CASSISWGENTGELFF. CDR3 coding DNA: TGTGCCAGTAGTATATCGTGGGGGGAAAACACCGGGGAGCTGTTTTTT.